This TCR beta chain was found in a study of Graves' ophthalmopathy and Graves' hyperthyroidism. Study observations and caveats: The blood repertoire also included most expanded thyroid clonotypes above 0.001 frequency.

The J segment lost 7 bases and the V segment lost 5 bases, leaving 9 bases of the junction unmatched. Germline V gene lookup returns CDR1 SGHTA and CDR2 FQGNSA. The CDR3 sequence is 14 residues long. This clonotype was seen only a few times. Its antigen is unknown. Researchers took RNA transcripts and amplified TCR beta CDR3 regions from them. An initial RT-PCR round employing HTBI primers preceded a second-round multiplex PCR. TCRdb independently ran MiXCR on the multiplex PCR reads; one entry per CDR3 protein. The table has a few hundred thousand distinct CDR3 sequences, about two fifths seen once. The sample comprised peripheral blood or thyroid tissue (not recorded which). V and J are TRBV7-2 and TRBJ1-2; TRBD1 matches at 8 bases. The clonotype originates from an adult man with Graves' hyperthyroidism. The CDR3 nucleotides are TGTGCCAGCAGCCGGACAGGGACGGCCTTTGGCTACACCTTC. It translates to CASSRTGTAFGYTF. Variable domain in full (rest from reference TRBV7-2 and TRBJ1-2): GAGVSQSPSNKVTEKGKDVELRCDPISGHTALYWYRQSLGQGLEFLIYFQGNSAPDKSGLPSDRFSAERTGGSVSTLTIQRTQQEDSAVYLCASSRTGTAFGYTFGSGTRLTVV.